The 27 T cell receptor beta chains below all came from one sample that was sequenced in a study of cytomegalovirus exposure and HLA in healthy donors. Profiling relied on immunoSEQ multiplex PCR, and the TCRdb table lists in-frame clones only, not all of them. The table has about 280,000 clones, 65% to 90% seen once; the top ten hold about 1%. The sequenced sample consisted of PBMCs. Receptors originate from a young woman in good health and CMV-seronegative.

J is TRBJ2-5 and V is TRBV6-5, with TRBD2 identical over 7 bases. This CDR3 is built from 15 residues. Germline CDR1 is MNHEY and CDR2 is SVGAGI. V was pared by 0 bases and J by 2 bases, with 3 bases of the junction left unmatched. The CDR3 bases are TGTGCCAGCAGTTACTCCCGACTAGCTCAAGAGACCCAGTACTTC. It specifies CASSYSRLAQETQYF.

This chain uses TRBV4-1 with TRBJ2-7; 8 bases match TRBD1. The V and J ends lost 8 bases and 6 bases, in that order; junction bases with no gene match: 9. Germline loops: CDR1 MGHRA, CDR2 YSYEKL. The CDR3 covers 13 residues. The CDR3 sequence is CASGRQGASEQYF. In DNA form, the CDR3 reads TGCGCCAGCGGTCGGCAGGGGGCTAGCGAGCAGTACTTC.

V and J are TRBV4-1 and TRBJ2-3, with TRBD2 identical over 8 bases. After removal of 3 bases from V and 12 bases from J, the junction contained 14 bases not matched to a gene. Per germline, CDR1 MGHRA and CDR2 YSYEKL. CDR3 length equals 15 residues. CDR3 DNA sequence: TGCGCCAGCAGCCACCCCCCGGGGGGGGTTAAGTCTCAGTATTTT. This encodes CASSHPPGGVKSQYF.

The V gene is TRBV7-6, the J gene TRBJ1-2; tentatively, D is TRBD1 (6 bases). The germline V gene has CDR1 SGHVS and CDR2 FNYEAQ. The V gene lost 5 bases and the J gene lost 1 base, with 8 bases spanning the gap. The CDR3 covers 13 residues. CDR3 region: CASSRDNNYGYTF. The DNA of the CDR3 is TGTGCCAGCAGCCGGGACAATAACTATGGCTACACCTTC.

This sequence joins TRBV19 and TRBJ2-1; the match to TRBD1 covers 7 bases. CDR1 is LNHDA, CDR2 SQIVND, per germline (reference sequence). With 2 bases clipped from V and 7 bases from J, the junction kept 8 bases outside the gene matches. The CDR3 length is 15 residues. CDR3 nucleotides: TGTGCCAGTAGTATATTCGGAACAGGGGTGAATGAGCAGTTCTTC. Translated: CASSIFGTGVNEQFF.

J is TRBJ2-3 and V is TRBV6-5, with D possibly being TRBD2 (6 bases). Per the germline V gene, CDR1 is MNHEY and CDR2 is SVGAGI. The CDR3 spans 16 residues. V lost 0 bases, J lost 4 bases, and 14 bases lay in between. CDR3 DNA: TGTGCCAGCAGTTACTCGATTCTAGCGACAGCAGATACGCAGTATTTT. Its protein product is CASSYSILATADTQYF.

In DNA, the CDR3 is TGTGCCAGCTCACTAAACAAGGACAGGGTGTCTAACTATGGCTACACCTTC. Its protein is CASSLNKDRVSNYGYTF. V usage is TRBV18 and J usage is TRBJ1-2, with TRBD1 matching over 8 bases. Trimming removed 4 bases from V and 0 bases from J; junction bases left unmatched: 10. Germline assignment: CDR1 KGHSH and CDR2 LQKENI. The CDR3 totals 17 residues.

The chain uses TRBV2 and TRBJ2-2, with 8 bases matching TRBD1. Germline V gene data show CDR1 as SNHLY and CDR2 as FYNNEI. The CDR3 is 14 amino acids. Trimming at V came to 8 bases and at J to 1 base, leaving 3 bases not matched to a gene. In nucleotides, the CDR3 is TGTGCCAGCGCGGGACAGGAGAACACCGGGGAGCTGTTTTTT. As protein: CASAGQENTGELFF.

V is TRBV6-1 and J is TRBJ2-1; 8 bases match TRBD1. The J segment lost 4 bases and the V segment lost 7 bases, leaving 6 bases of the junction unmatched. CDR3 size: 14 residues. The germline gives CDR1 MNHNS, CDR2 SASEGT. The chain's CDR3 is CASNQGARYNEQFF. DNA for the CDR3: TGTGCCAGCAACCAGGGGGCAAGGTACAATGAGCAGTTCTTC.

The gene calls are TRBV12-5 and TRBJ1-5; 9 bases align to TRBD1. The V gene's germline CDR1 is LGHNT and CDR2 FRNRAP. The CDR3 contains 14 residues. V was clipped by 6 bases and J by 6 bases; unmatched bases: 6. The chain's CDR3 is CASGQGTGPQPQHF. The CDR3 DNA follows: TGTGCTAGTGGCCAGGGGACAGGGCCTCAGCCCCAGCATTTT.

CDR3: CASSTDRAGNTIYF. CDR3 sequence (DNA): TGTGCCAGCAGTACGGACAGGGCTGGAAACACCATATATTTT. The chain couples TRBV13 to TRBJ1-3, with TRBD1 matching over 8 bases. Losses at the gene ends were 6 bases for V and 2 bases for J; bases not matched to a gene: 3. Germline V gives CDR1 PRHDT, CDR2 FYEKMQ (reference sequence). The CDR3 covers 14 residues.

This chain connects TRBV28 to TRBJ2-7; TRBD1 aligns across 11 bases. Germline V gene sequence: CDR1 MDHEN, CDR2 SYDVKM. The CDR3 spans 16 residues. The trim removed 2 bases at V and 3 bases at J, leaving 6 bases unmatched. The CDR3 DNA is TGTGCCAGCAGTTTAGGGGGACAGGGGGGCTACTACGAGCAGTACTTC. Amino acids: CASSLGGQGGYYEQYF.

V usage is TRBV5-1 and J usage is TRBJ1-1; 8 bases map to TRBD1. The CDR3 covers 15 residues. Germline V CDR1 and CDR2: SGHRS, YFSETQ. V trimming: 4 bases; J trimming: 7 bases; junction bases outside the gene matches: 12. Here the CDR3 reads CASSPGGATGVEAFF. Here the CDR3 DNA reads TGCGCCAGCAGCCCGGGGGGTGCGACAGGGGTTGAAGCTTTCTTT.

The chain uses TRBV5-6 and TRBJ1-1; possible D gene TRBD1, 6 bases. This CDR3 has 14 amino acids. V was cut by 0 bases and J by 4 bases, with 10 bases left in between. Germline CDR1 and CDR2: SGHDT and YYEEEE. The CDR3 loop reads CASSLGRGTTEAFF. The CDR3, as DNA: TGTGCCAGCAGCTTGGGCAGGGGCACCACTGAAGCTTTCTTT.

The chain carries TRBV6-6 and TRBJ2-7; 8 bases are a match to TRBD1. The length of the CDR3 is 14 residues. V dropped 5 bases and J dropped 5; count of bases not matched to a gene: 8. Germline CDR1 and CDR2: MNHNY and SVGAGI (reference sequence). This CDR3 reads CASSPPDRVHEQYF. DNA for the CDR3: TGTGCCAGCAGTCCCCCGGACAGGGTCCACGAGCAGTACTTC.

This sequence joins TRBV27 and TRBJ1-1, with unresolved D. V dropped 6 bases and J dropped 4 bases, with 9 bases sitting between them. The CDR3 has 12 amino acids. The V gene's germline CDR1 is MNHEY and CDR2 SMNVEV (reference sequence). The CDR3 here is CASSGRSTEAFF. As DNA, the CDR3 is TGTGCCAGCAGCGGTAGGAGCACTGAAGCTTTCTTT.

CDR3 residues: CASSPSWSMNTEAFF. CDR3 bases: TGTGCCAGCAGCCCCTCGTGGAGTATGAACACTGAAGCTTTCTTT. The V and J genes are TRBV5-4 and TRBJ1-1, with unresolved D. The CDR3 extends over 15 amino acids. V was pared by 4 bases and J by 0 bases, with 13 bases between. CDR1 SGHNT and CDR2 YYREEE come from the germline V gene (reference sequence).

The CDR3 is CASSLNGYGYTF. CDR3 coding DNA: TGCGCCAGCAGCTTAAACGGCTATGGCTACACCTTC. This chain connects TRBV5-1 to TRBJ1-2; no clear D. CDR1 is SGHRS and CDR2 is YFSETQ in the germline V gene. The CDR3 has 12 amino acids. Trimming left V 2 bases short and J 4 bases short, with 6 bases between.

This clone has just a few counts. The rearrangement joins TRBV29-1 to TRBJ2-7, with TRBD2 identical over 7 bases. J lost 4 bases, V lost 7 bases, and 10 bases had no gene match. This CDR3 is built from 13 residues. The germline V gene encodes CDR1 SQVTM and CDR2 ANQGSEA. The CDR3 DNA reads TGCAGCGCGTCGGGTCGGGGGGTTTACGAGCAGTACTTC. Translation: CSASGRGVYEQYF.

The V call is TRBV6-5, the J call TRBJ2-7; unclear D gene. In germline, CDR1 is MNHEY, CDR2 SVGAGI. V was cut by 2 bases and J by 2 bases, with 10 bases left in between. This CDR3 spans 14 amino acids. The CDR3 loop is CASSYGQVAYEQYF. The CDR3 DNA reads as TGTGCCAGCAGTTACGGGCAGGTTGCCTACGAGCAGTACTTC.

The CDR3 nucleotides read TGCGCCAGCAGCCAAGATTCTAAGGGGGCGCATCTTAATGGCTACACCTTC. It yields the protein CASSQDSKGAHLNGYTF. The genes are TRBV4-3 and TRBJ1-2; TRBD1 matches at 7 bases. This CDR3 is built from 17 residues. Germline V lookup: CDR1 LGHNA, CDR2 YSLEER. Trimming removed 0 bases from V and 6 bases from J; junction bases left unmatched: 13.

Regarding this clone: Other nucleotide sequences in the sample specify the same CDR3. The CDR3 protein is CASGLSGGQETQYF. Here the CDR3 DNA reads TGTGCTAGTGGTTTATCGGGAGGTCAGGAGACCCAGTACTTC. The rearrangement links TRBV12-5 to TRBJ2-5; 7 bases are shared with TRBD2. The CDR3 covers 14 residues. With 3 bases clipped from V and 5 bases from J, the junction kept 6 bases outside the gene matches. Germline assignment: CDR1 LGHNT and CDR2 FRNRAP.

The chain has TRBV10-3 and TRBJ2-7; 8 nucleotides agree with TRBD1. Trimming at V came to 10 bases and at J to 5 bases, leaving 10 bases not matched to a gene. This CDR3 contains 13 residues. Per germline, CDR1 ENHRY and CDR2 SYGVKD. The CDR3 DNA reads as TGTGCCACATCGACAGGGGTTTCCGACGAGCAGTACTTC. This gives the protein CATSTGVSDEQYF.

The CDR3 reads CASSQSRVTPLHF. For the CDR3, the DNA is TGTGCCAGCAGCCAATCCAGGGTAACACCCCTCCACTTT. This rearrangement joins TRBV14 to TRBJ1-6, with D possibly TRBD1 on 5 matching bases. CDR3 length: 13 residues. V was trimmed by 2 bases and J by 11 bases, leaving 10 bases between them. Germline lookup yields CDR1 SGHDN and CDR2 FVKESK.

The DNA of the CDR3 is TGTGCCAGCAGCTTATTATACGGGAGCGCGTACGAGCAGTACTTC. The encoded protein is CASSLLYGSAYEQYF. The gene calls are TRBV7-8 and TRBJ2-7; D is possibly TRBD2 (6 bases). V was pared by 2 bases and J by 4 bases, with 15 bases between. Germline values: CDR1 SGHVS, CDR2 FQNEAQ. The CDR3 covers 15 residues.

The chain joins TRBV6-1 to TRBJ2-1, with no clear D. Germline CDR1 is MNHNS and CDR2 is SASEGT. With 11 bases removed from V and 0 bases from J, the gap between germline ends came to 11 bases. The CDR3 is 13 residues long. For the CDR3, the DNA is TGTGCCGGCACTCCAGACTCCTACAATGAGCAGTTCTTC. This translates into CAGTPDSYNEQFF.

In this sample, this clone turned up a few times. The rearrangement links TRBV11-2 to TRBJ2-7; possible D gene TRBD1, 6 bases. Germline CDR1 and CDR2: SGHAT and FQNNGV. Trimming removed 5 bases at V and 6 bases at J, with 17 bases between. The CDR3 spans 14 residues. CDR3 sequence reads: CASSARVGDIEQYF. In DNA form, the CDR3 reads TGTGCCAGCAGCGCTAGGGTAGGGGACATCGAGCAGTACTTC.